The 8 T cell receptor beta chains presented below share a single source sample, sequenced in a study of T-cell memory formation after mild COVID-19. TCRdb processed the 5' RACE reads anew with MiXCR; each CDR3 protein has one entry. The repertoire includes 350,000 or so distinct CDR3 sequences, 10% to 15% of them detected once, and roughly 23% sits in the top ten. The sample comprised PBMCs or a T cell subset sorted from them (not recorded which). Receptors were obtained from a man younger than 35 who had mild COVID-19 (a few samples of this study predate the infection). Cell type and time point are not known.

This chain uses TRBV5-4 with TRBJ2-5; 7 bases match TRBD1. Germline lookup yields CDR1 SGHNT and CDR2 YYREEE (reference sequence). This CDR3 region has 17 residues. The J segment lost 1 base and the V segment lost 4 bases, leaving 13 bases of the junction unmatched. CDR3 sequence: CASSQIPGQIFQETQYF. CDR3 coding DNA: TGTGCCAGCAGCCAAATCCCGGGACAGATATTCCAAGAGACCCAGTACTTC.

This clonotype appeared a few times. The rearrangement joins TRBV7-8 to TRBJ1-1, with D possibly TRBD1 on 6 matching bases. V lost 0 bases and J 1 base, leaving 12 bases between the germline ends. This CDR3 contains 16 residues. Germline V gives CDR1 SGHVS, CDR2 FQNEAQ. CDR3 bases: TGTGCCAGCAGCTTAGCTGGGGGCCGGGGGAACACTGAAGCTTTCTTT. Its protein product is CASSLAGGRGNTEAFF.

This clonotype was seen a few times. The V and J genes are TRBV12-3 or TRBV12-4 and TRBJ2-3, with TRBD2 as a possible D gene (6 bases). Trimming pared 6 bases from V and 3 bases from J, leaving 13 bases between. CDR3 size: 14 residues. The CDR3 protein is CASRPGSQTDTQYF. The CDR3 region has the DNA TGTGCCAGCAGACCCGGGAGTCAAACAGATACGCAGTATTTT.

About this clonotype: The junction departs from germline at one end; a sequencing error may be responsible. The chain employs TRBV7-3 and TRBJ2-1, with D possibly TRBD1 on 5 matching bases. CDR3 size: 12 residues. The germline V gene has CDR1 SGHTA and CDR2 FQGTGA. In DNA, the CDR3 is TGTGCCAGCAGCTCACGGACATGGTCGCGAGTTTTC. Translation gives CASSSRTWSRVF.

CDR3 nucleotide sequence: TGTGCCAGCAGTGAGGATCGGAGGGGGACCCAGCATTTT. Amino acids: CASSEDRRGTQHF. The rearrangement joins TRBV2 to TRBJ1-5; a weak D match, TRBD1 (6 bases). Deletions cut 3 bases from V and 11 bases from J, with 14 bases between. CDR1 and CDR2 (germline): SNHLY, FYNNEI. The CDR3 is 13 amino acids.

The gene calls are TRBV7-9 and TRBJ2-1; 7 nucleotides match TRBD2. Germline V gene data show CDR1 as SEHNR and CDR2 as FQNEAQ (reference sequence). The CDR3 covers 16 residues. J gave up 6 bases and V 1 base, and 9 bases lay outside the gene matches. The CDR3 DNA sequence: TGTGCCAGCAGCTTAGGCCCGAGCGGGGTCAGCAATGAGCAGTTCTTC. As protein: CASSLGPSGVSNEQFF.

This clonotype was counted a few times. J is TRBJ1-4 and V is TRBV30; D ambiguous. Trimming took 3 bases from V and 10 from J, leaving 6 bases between them. Looked up from germline, CDR1 is GTSNPN and CDR2 is SVGIG (reference sequence). The CDR3 has 10 residues. The CDR3: CAWRERKLFF. Here the CDR3 DNA reads TGTGCCTGGAGGGAAAGAAAACTGTTTTTT. Supplemented by reference TRBV30 and TRBJ1-4, the full variable domain reads SQTIHQWPATLVQPVGSPLSLECTVEGTSNPNLYWYRQAAGRGLQLLFYSVGIGQISSEVPQNLSASRPQDRQFILSSKKLLLSDSGFYLCAWRERKLFFGSGTQLSVL.

This clonotype was observed a handful of times. The chain is built from TRBV5-4 and TRBJ2-6; 8 nucleotides line up with TRBD1. V lost 1 base, J lost 0 bases, and 6 bases stayed unmatched. CDR1 and CDR2 (germline): SGHNT, YYREEE (reference sequence). The CDR3 covers 18 residues. The CDR3 spells CASSLPQGVRSGANVLTF. The DNA for the CDR3 is TGTGCCAGCAGCTTGCCACAGGGGGTTCGCTCTGGGGCCAACGTCCTGACTTTC.